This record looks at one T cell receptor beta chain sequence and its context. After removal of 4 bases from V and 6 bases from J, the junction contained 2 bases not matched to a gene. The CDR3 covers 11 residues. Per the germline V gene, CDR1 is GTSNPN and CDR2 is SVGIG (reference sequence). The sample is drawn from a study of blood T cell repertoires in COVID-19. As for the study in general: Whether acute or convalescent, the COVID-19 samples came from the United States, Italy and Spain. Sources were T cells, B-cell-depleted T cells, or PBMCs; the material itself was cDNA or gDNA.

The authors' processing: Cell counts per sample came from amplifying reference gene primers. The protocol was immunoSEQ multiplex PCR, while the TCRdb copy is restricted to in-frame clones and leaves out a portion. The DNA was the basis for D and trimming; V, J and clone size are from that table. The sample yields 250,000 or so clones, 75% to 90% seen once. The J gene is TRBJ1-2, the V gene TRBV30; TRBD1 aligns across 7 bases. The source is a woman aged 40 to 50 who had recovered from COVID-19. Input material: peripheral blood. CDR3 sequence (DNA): TGTGCCTGGAAAGGGGGCCATGGCTACACCTTC. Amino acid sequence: CAWKGGHGYTF.